This record looks at one T cell receptor beta chain sequence and its context. Its antigen is not identified. Treatment denoted: roughly 19 received Ad26.COV2.S at low or high dose, single or two shots; about 5 received placebo; per-sample allocation not given. Each sample was drawn 63 days after the first injection (of vaccine or placebo). These data originate in a study of Ad26.COV2.S vaccination and SARS-CoV-2 variants. Study context: A COV1001 Ad26.COV2.S trial-arm participant provided the sample. General study findings and limits: After vaccination, substantial breadth of spike-specific CD8+ and CD4+ responses was reported.

The method was immunoSEQ multiplex PCR; TCRdb's version includes in-frame clones alone and lacks a portion of them. This table holds fewer than 500,000 clones, roughly 87% found once. The sequence was obtained from a person between 18 and 59 years old who received the Ad26.COV2.S COVID-19 vaccine or a placebo. The input for sequencing was peripheral blood, taken in a trial of Ad26.COV2.S vaccine versus placebo.

The CDR3 loop is CASKTHEKLFF. CDR3 DNA sequence: TGTGCCAGCAAAACACACGAAAAACTGTTTTTT. This chain joins TRBV6-6 and TRBJ1-4; D remains ambiguous. This CDR3 has 11 residues. Trimming took off 7 bases at V and 8 bases at J, with 8 bases between the two ends. The germline CDR1 and CDR2 sequences are MNHNY and SVGAGI (reference sequence).